What follows is one TCR beta chain and its context. Its antigen remains unknown. This sample also contains other DNA sequences that code for the same CDR3. The record originates from a study of shared clonotypes between healthy human individuals. This table comes from immunoSEQ multiplex PCR, and its TCRdb copy is limited to in-frame clones, with some not included. Of 850,000 to 1,200,000 clones listed, approximately 68% are singletons. Study results and limitations: Clonotypes that were shared across a handful of donors made up around 4.6% of naive CD4 clonotypes. The study sampled only blood, and tissue repertoires likely differ.

Only Caucasian adults living in Nashville, Tennessee made up the donor group. This TCR was recovered from a man between 18 and 35 years old in good health. Sequences were obtained from memory CD4+ T cells sorted from blood. Subset defined: CD45RA-negative fraction.

CDR3: CASSLTVSSYEQYF. The CDR3 DNA sequence: TGCGCCAGCAGCTTGACAGTCAGCTCCTACGAGCAGTACTTC. V usage is TRBV5-1 and J usage is TRBJ2-7, with D unclear. V was shortened by 1 base and J by 0 bases, with 8 bases between the two germline ends. Per the germline V gene, CDR1 is SGHRS and CDR2 is YFSETQ. The CDR3 is 14 residues long.